Below, 7 T cell receptor beta chains from the same sample are listed, as sequenced in a study of ipilimumab plus nivolumab after autologous stem cell transplantation (dated by TCRdb to the early 2020s). Preparation of the library involved the immunoSEQ multiplex PCR assay. Entries here come from immuneACCESS through TCRdb and include only in-frame sequences with V and J called. Some clones fail to appear in such tables; in the studies checked, an unresolved V gene covers under half of the shortfall, and the cause of the remainder is unknown. The sample table shows roughly 17,000 clones, and around 80% are seen once. In total, the top ten clones hold about a third of the sample. The sample here was PBMCs, taken in a trial of ipilimumab plus nivolumab as post-transplant consolidation. These receptors all stem from a male donor with diffuse large B-cell lymphoma.

This chain connects TRBV2 to TRBJ2-1; 8 bases align to TRBD2. The CDR3 sequence is 17 residues long. V lost 5 bases, J lost 5 bases, and 14 bases stayed unmatched. Germline V CDR1 and CDR2: SNHLY, FYNNEI. The CDR3 coding sequence is TGTGCCAGCAGTTTTCGCCCGGGACTAGGGCTCCACAATGAGCAGTTCTTC. This gives the protein CASSFRPGLGLHNEQFF.

J is TRBJ2-3 and V is TRBV19, with 9 bases that match TRBD2. V was clipped by 10 bases and J by 2 bases; unmatched bases: 10. Per the germline V gene, CDR1 is LNHDA and CDR2 is SQIVND (reference sequence). This CDR3 region has 15 residues. The CDR3 DNA follows: TGTGCCACCCTAGCGGGGAGCCTCCTCACAGATACGCAGTATTTT. Translating it yields CATLAGSLLTDTQYF.

This clone appeared once. CDR3 nucleotide sequence: TGTGCCAGTAGTTTCGGACAGGGTGGCTACACCTTC. It encodes CASSFGQGGYTF. The rearrangement joins TRBV19 to TRBJ1-2, with 8 positions matching TRBD1. V gave up 5 bases and J gave up 7 bases; unmatched junction bases: 3. This CDR3 contains 12 residues. The germline gives CDR1 LNHDA, CDR2 SQIVND (reference sequence).

The chain is built from TRBV2 and TRBJ2-7; possibly TRBD2 for D (5 bases). Trimming cost V 5 bases and J 0 bases, with 11 bases left between them. Germline V gene sequence: CDR1 SNHLY, CDR2 FYNNEI. The CDR3 consists of 14 residues. CDR3 nucleotide sequence: TGTGCCAGCAGTCGGGATTCTTACTCCTACGAGCAGTACTTC. The encoded protein is CASSRDSYSYEQYF.

A few counts support this clone. The chain couples TRBV5-1 to TRBJ2-2, with D possibly TRBD2 on 6 matching bases. Germline CDR1 is SGHRS and CDR2 is YFSETQ. Trimming shortened V by 2 bases and J by 5 bases, and 13 bases separated the two germline ends. CDR3 length: 15 amino acids. CDR3: CASSFSGAVTGELFF. The CDR3 nucleotides are TGCGCCAGCAGCTTTAGCGGAGCAGTTACCGGGGAGCTGTTTTTT. Using reference TRBV5-1 and TRBJ2-2 for the parts outside the CDR3, the full variable domain is KAGVTQTPRYLIKTRGQQVTLSCSPISGHRSVSWYQQTPGQGLQFLFEYFSETQRNKGNFPGRFSGRQFSNSRSEMNVSTLELGDSALYLCASSFSGAVTGELFFGEGSRLTVL.

The chain combines TRBV23-1 with TRBJ1-3; no clear D. TRBV23-1 falls under the ORF class, with uncertain function. Trimming cost V 4 bases and J 6 bases, with 25 bases left between them. The CDR3 consists of 18 residues. Written as DNA, the CDR3 is TGCGCCAGCAGTCGATCTAGGGCGGCCGATCGCGTTCTAAACACCATATATTTT. Translation: CASSRSRAADRVLNTIYF.

The chain joins TRBV5-1 to TRBJ2-3, with D possibly TRBD2 on 6 matching bases. CDR1 SGHRS and CDR2 YFSETQ come from the germline V gene. Deletions cut 1 base from V and 0 bases from J, with 9 bases between. The CDR3 length is 15 residues. In DNA form, the CDR3 reads TGCGCCAGCAGCTTGCTAGCGAAAAGCACAGATACGCAGTATTTT. Residues: CASSLLAKSTDTQYF. The full variable domain, its missing parts supplied by reference TRBV5-1 and TRBJ2-3, is KAGVTQTPRYLIKTRGQQVTLSCSPISGHRSVSWYQQTPGQGLQFLFEYFSETQRNKGNFPGRFSGRQFSNSRSEMNVSTLELGDSALYLCASSLLAKSTDTQYFGPGTRLTVL.